The 25 T cell receptor beta chains below come from one sample, sequenced in a study of blood T cell repertoires in COVID-19. TCRdb's copy holds only in-frame clones and misses some; the assay was immunoSEQ multiplex PCR. Of about 210,000 clones in the sample, 65% to 90% were seen once. Sequenced material: PBMCs or T cells enriched from blood (not recorded which). These receptor sequences come from a woman aged 45 to 65 with acute COVID-19.

The rearrangement uses TRBV5-1 and TRBJ1-2, with TRBD1 as a possible D gene (6 bases). Trimming took 3 bases from V and 7 from J, leaving 16 bases between them. Germline CDR1 reads SGHRS; CDR2 reads YFSETQ. This CDR3 is built from 14 residues. The DNA for the CDR3 is TGCGCCAGCAGCTCGGACAGTCGGGTCGGTGGCTACACCTTC. Protein sequence: CASSSDSRVGGYTF.

The J gene is TRBJ2-3, the V gene TRBV5-1; TRBD1 aligns across 9 bases. V shed 3 bases, J shed 1 base, and the junction held 6 bases outside the gene matches. Germline V CDR1 and CDR2: SGHRS, YFSETQ. The CDR3 runs 16 residues. CDR3 in amino acids: CASSSRQGGGTDTQYF. The CDR3 DNA sequence: TGCGCCAGCAGCTCGAGACAGGGGGGAGGCACAGATACGCAGTATTTT. Based on the CDR3 plus reference TRBV5-1 and TRBJ2-3, the full variable domain is KAGVTQTPRYLIKTRGQQVTLSCSPISGHRSVSWYQQTPGQGLQFLFEYFSETQRNKGNFPGRFSGRQFSNSRSEMNVSTLELGDSALYLCASSSRQGGGTDTQYFGPGTRLTVL.

The rearrangement links TRBV2 to TRBJ2-7; D unresolved. Trimming removed 3 bases at V and 0 bases at J, with 3 bases between. CDR3 length equals 12 residues. Per germline, CDR1 SNHLY and CDR2 FYNNEI. The CDR3 DNA is TGTGCCAGCAGTGACGGCTCCTACGAGCAGTACTTC. Amino acids: CASSDGSYEQYF.

Only a few counts were recorded for this clone. V and J are TRBV5-5 and TRBJ2-2; maybe TRBD2 (6 bases). Germline V gene data show CDR1 as SGHKS and CDR2 as YYEKEE (reference sequence). Trimming shortened V by 5 bases and J by 5 bases, and 13 bases separated the two germline ends. This CDR3 comprises 14 residues. As DNA, the CDR3 is TGTGCCAGCAGTGGGGGGTCTCGGACCGGGGAGCTGTTTTTT. Residues: CASSGGSRTGELFF. The complete variable domain, with remaining parts taken from reference TRBV5-5 and TRBJ2-2, reads DAGVTQSPTHLIKTRGQQVTLRCSPISGHKSVSWYQQVLGQGPQFIFQYYEKEERGRGNFPDRFSARQFPNYSSELNVNALLLGDSALYLCASSGGSRTGELFFGEGSRLTVL.

The chain joins TRBV7-2 to TRBJ1-5; 8 bases are a match to TRBD1. Germline V gives CDR1 SGHTA, CDR2 FQGNSA. Germline trimming cut 1 base from V and 1 base from J; bases unmatched to any gene: 6. This CDR3 spans 17 amino acids. The CDR3 spells CASSLGQGARSNQPQHF. The CDR3, as DNA: TGTGCCAGCAGCTTAGGCCAGGGGGCGCGGAGCAATCAGCCCCAGCATTTT.

The rearrangement links TRBV2 to TRBJ2-5; tentatively, D is TRBD2 (6 bases). CDR1 is SNHLY and CDR2 is FYNNEI in the germline V gene. The V end lost 3 bases, the J end lost 5 bases, and 16 bases lay between the germline ends. This CDR3 has 15 amino acids. The CDR3 region is CASSEGLGNRETQYF. The DNA for the CDR3 is TGTGCCAGCAGTGAGGGACTCGGAAACCGGGAGACCCAGTACTTC.

The J gene is TRBJ2-1, the V gene TRBV30, with 10 bases that match TRBD2. This CDR3 comprises 16 residues. J lost 7 bases, V lost 2 bases, and 11 bases had no gene match. CDR1 GTSNPN and CDR2 SVGIG come from the germline V gene (reference sequence). The CDR3 region is CAWSFGSSGSPNEQFF. The CDR3 nucleotides read TGTGCCTGGAGTTTCGGTTCTAGCGGGAGCCCTAATGAGCAGTTCTTC. The full variable domain, completed using reference TRBV30 and TRBJ2-1, is SQTIHQWPATLVQPVGSPLSLECTVEGTSNPNLYWYRQAAGRGLQLLFYSVGIGQISSEVPQNLSASRPQDRQFILSSKKLLLSDSGFYLCAWSFGSSGSPNEQFFGPGTRLTVL.

The chain joins TRBV3-1 (or the pseudogene TRBV3-2) to TRBJ1-2; 8 bases align to TRBD1. The length of the CDR3 is 16 residues. Germline V lookup: CDR1 LGHDT, CDR2 YNNKEL (reference sequence). Trimming at V came to 2 bases and at J to 5 bases, leaving 10 bases not matched to a gene. The CDR3 loop is CASSQNQGQGRYGYTF. The CDR3 DNA is TGTGCCAGCAGCCAAAATCAAGGACAGGGACGATATGGCTACACCTTC.

The chain is built from TRBV28 and TRBJ2-6, with TRBD1 matching over 7 bases. After removal of 5 bases from V and 0 bases from J, the junction contained 10 bases not matched to a gene. Germline CDR1 reads MDHEN; CDR2 reads SYDVKM. The CDR3 is 18 residues long. CDR3 coding DNA: TGTGCCAGCAGTCAATGGGACAGTCAATACTCTGGGGCCAACGTCCTGACTTTC. Translation gives CASSQWDSQYSGANVLTF.

This clone appeared once. Other DNA sequences in this specimen translate into the identical CDR3. The gene calls are TRBV7-2 and TRBJ2-5; D is undetermined. CDR1 is SGHTA and CDR2 is FQGNSA in the germline V gene. Trimming pared 5 bases from V and 4 bases from J, leaving 5 bases between. CDR3 length equals 11 residues. The CDR3 loop reads CASSTRETQYF. The CDR3 DNA reads TGTGCCAGCAGCACAAGAGAGACCCAGTACTTC.

The chain links TRBV18 to TRBJ1-1, with 8 bases lining up with TRBD1. Germline lookup yields CDR1 KGHSH and CDR2 LQKENI. The CDR3 has 15 amino acids. The V segment lost 5 bases and the J segment 2 bases; nucleotides outside the gene matches: 7. CDR3 nucleotides: TGTGCCAGCTCATTCGCCGGACAGGGAAACACTGAAGCTTTCTTT. Encoded protein: CASSFAGQGNTEAFF.

This chain joins TRBV11-2 and TRBJ2-1, with D perhaps TRBD1 (5 bases). CDR3 length: 17 residues. Germline CDR1 and CDR2: SGHAT and FQNNGV. Between the trimmed V and J ends, which lost 0 bases and 2 bases, there was a span of 14 bases. CDR3 DNA: TGTGCCAGCAGCTTAGATCTTGGGGCCCAAACCTACAATGAGCAGTTCTTC. It specifies CASSLDLGAQTYNEQFF.

The rearrangement links TRBV5-1 to TRBJ2-7, with TRBD2 as a possible D gene (5 bases). Trimming removed 5 bases at V and 2 bases at J, with 17 bases between. The CDR3 runs to 15 residues. The germline V gene has CDR1 SGHRS and CDR2 YFSETQ. CDR3 loop: CASRTQLGGAYEQYF. Here the CDR3 DNA reads TGCGCCAGCAGAACCCAACTAGGTGGGGCCTACGAGCAGTACTTC.

As for this clone: The sample has other DNA sequences that encode this CDR3 too. The CDR3 coding sequence is TGTGCCAGCAGTCGTACTAGCGGCTCCTACAATGAGCAGTTCTTC. Its translation: CASSRTSGSYNEQFF. This chain joins TRBV27 and TRBJ2-1; TRBD2 matches 8 bases. With 5 bases clipped from V and 0 bases from J, the junction kept 3 bases outside the gene matches. CDR1 and CDR2 from the germline V gene are MNHEY and SMNVEV (reference sequence). This CDR3 is 15 amino acids long.

This clone was picked up a small number of times. The gene calls are TRBV6-2 or TRBV6-3 and TRBJ1-6, with D hard to call. The CDR3 runs 14 residues. Germline CDR1 and CDR2: MNHEY and SVGEGT. Trimming left V 6 bases short and J 5 bases short, with 11 bases between. The CDR3 bases are TGTGCCAGCAGCACGAATGAGCATAATTCACCCCTCCACTTT. Amino acids: CASSTNEHNSPLHF.

The rearrangement links TRBV11-3 to TRBJ2-7; D is possibly TRBD1 (7 bases). Germline V gene lookup returns CDR1 SGHNT and CDR2 YENEEA. Trimming left V 1 base short and J 4 bases short, with 20 bases between. This CDR3 comprises 17 residues. The CDR3 DNA follows: TGTGCCAGCAGCTTAGGTCAGGGGGGTCCCGGGGATTACGAGCAGTACTTC. Residues: CASSLGQGGPGDYEQYF.

The V and J genes are TRBV3-1 (or the pseudogene TRBV3-2) and TRBJ1-1; tentative D call: TRBD1 (5 bases). Trimming removed 0 bases at V and 1 base at J, with 9 bases between. The germline V gene encodes CDR1 LGHDT and CDR2 YNNKEL (reference sequence). CDR3 length: 15 amino acids. CDR3 amino acids: CASSQDVRANTEAFF. The DNA for the CDR3 is TGTGCCAGCAGCCAAGACGTCAGGGCGAACACTGAAGCTTTCTTT.

The chain is built from TRBV29-1 and TRBJ2-3; 8 positions agree with TRBD1. The junction had 0 bases not matched to a gene; V was cut back by 7 bases and J by 6 bases. This CDR3 region has 10 residues. CDR1 is SQVTM and CDR2 is ANQGSEA in the germline V gene. In DNA form, the CDR3 reads TGCAGCGCAGGGGGCGATACGCAGTATTTT. It is translated as CSAGGDTQYF.

This chain joins TRBV7-9 and TRBJ2-1; no reliable D call. Germline V lookup: CDR1 SEHNR, CDR2 FQNEAQ (reference sequence). The CDR3 consists of 13 residues. V lost 7 bases and J 9 bases, leaving 16 bases between the germline ends. The CDR3 reads CASIFLGPTEQFF. CDR3 sequence (DNA): TGTGCCAGCATTTTTCTAGGTCCTACTGAGCAGTTCTTC.

The chain combines TRBV6-6 with TRBJ1-6, with a weak D call TRBD1 (5 bases). CDR1 is MNHNY, CDR2 SVGAGI, per germline (reference sequence). The CDR3 spans 19 residues. V was shortened by 5 bases and J by 0 bases, with 20 bases between the two germline ends. CDR3 in amino acids: CASSQSRQGKSSYNSPLHF. CDR3 in DNA: TGTGCCAGCAGTCAATCCCGGCAGGGAAAGAGCTCCTATAATTCACCCCTCCACTTT.

The chain recombines TRBV15 with TRBJ2-1; D is perhaps TRBD1 (6 bases). CDR3 length: 18 amino acids. V was trimmed by 0 bases and J by 4 bases, leaving 19 bases between them. Germline CDR1 is LNHNV and CDR2 is YYDKDF (reference sequence). The CDR3 DNA sequence: TGTGCCACCAGCAGAGATCGGCAGTCAGGGGTGGGGTACAATGAGCAGTTCTTC. As protein: CATSRDRQSGVGYNEQFF.

This sequence joins TRBV13 and TRBJ1-2, with D maybe TRBD1 (6 bases). The CDR3 sequence is 14 residues long. V was pared by 5 bases and J by 5 bases, with 15 bases between. CDR1 and CDR2 (germline): PRHDT, FYEKMQ (reference sequence). The CDR3 region is CASSPLQGSYGYTF. The CDR3 bases are TGTGCCAGCAGCCCCCTTCAGGGGTCATATGGCTACACCTTC.

This chain links TRBV28 with TRBJ2-7, with unresolved D. Trimming pared 5 bases from V and 4 bases from J, leaving 18 bases between. The CDR3 loop spans 15 amino acids. CDR1 is MDHEN, CDR2 SYDVKM, per germline. The CDR3 coding sequence is TGTGCCAGCAGTGCTCCCGGAACTACCCATTACGAGCAGTACTTC. Its translation: CASSAPGTTHYEQYF.

This CDR3 is CASSISAGASSNTGELFF. In DNA, the CDR3 is TGTGCCAGTAGTATATCAGCGGGGGCCTCTTCGAACACCGGGGAGCTGTTTTTT. The chain links TRBV19 to TRBJ2-2, with 8 bases identical to TRBD2. The germline CDR1 and CDR2 sequences are LNHDA and SQIVND (reference sequence). V lost 2 bases, J lost 0 bases, and 8 bases stayed unmatched. This CDR3 contains 18 residues.

The V gene is TRBV6-2 or TRBV6-3, the J gene TRBJ1-2; D unresolved. This CDR3 contains 13 residues. Germline CDR1 and CDR2: MNHEY and SVGEGT. Trimming stripped 7 bases from V and 3 bases from J, with 12 bases between. CDR3 DNA: TGTGCCAGCACCCCAACAGACCACTATGGCTACACCTTC. This encodes CASTPTDHYGYTF.